The 2 T cell receptor beta chains below were found in one sample sequenced in a study of regulatory T cells in long-lasting Graves disease. The time point denotes: newly diagnosed GD, antithyroid drugs for less than 3 months. PBMCs were the source of the RNA used for TCR sequencing. According to the study, TCR beta libraries were built with iRepertoire HTBI primers and CDR3-region Arm-PCR. TCRdb processed the multiplex PCR reads anew with MiXCR; each CDR3 protein has one entry. The sample lists some 200,000 distinct CDR3 sequences, roughly 19% seen once, with approximately 10% in the top ten. These records were also assigned to another study, of T cells in Graves' hyperthyroidism and ophthalmopathy.

The sequencing used peripheral blood mononuclear cells (PBMCs), collected at new diagnosis, from a patient treated with antithyroid drugs. The receptors originated from a woman between 25 and 40 years old with Graves disease.

This clonotype has a count of ten or more. The rearrangement links TRBV30 to TRBJ1-2; weak D call: TRBD1 (5 bases). Trimming removed 3 bases at V and 2 bases at J, with 10 bases between. The CDR3 totals 13 residues. The germline V gene encodes CDR1 GTSNPN and CDR2 SVGIG (reference sequence). CDR3 sequence (DNA): TGTGCCTGGAGCGGAGACAGCAACTATGGCTACACCTTC. Translated: CAWSGDSNYGYTF.

This clonotype has ten or more counts. The chain employs TRBV9 and TRBJ2-5; TRBD1 agrees at 9 bases. CDR3 size: 16 residues. Unmatched junction bases numbered 5, after V lost 0 bases and J lost 2 bases. Germline V gives CDR1 SGDLS, CDR2 YYNGEE. CDR3 region: CASSVATGQGQETQYF. The CDR3 DNA follows: TGTGCCAGCAGCGTAGCTACGGGACAGGGACAAGAGACCCAGTACTTC.